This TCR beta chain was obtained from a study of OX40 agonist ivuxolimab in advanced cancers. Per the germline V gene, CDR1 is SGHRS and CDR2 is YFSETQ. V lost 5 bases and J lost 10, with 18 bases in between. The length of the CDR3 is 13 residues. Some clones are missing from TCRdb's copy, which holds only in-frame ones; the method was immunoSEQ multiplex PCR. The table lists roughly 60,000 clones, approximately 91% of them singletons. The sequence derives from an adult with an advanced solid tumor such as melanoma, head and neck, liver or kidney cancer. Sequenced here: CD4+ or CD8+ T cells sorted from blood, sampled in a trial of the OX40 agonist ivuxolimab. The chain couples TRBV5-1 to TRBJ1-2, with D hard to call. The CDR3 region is CASSSDGAGIYTF. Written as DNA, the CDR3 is TGCGCCAGCAGTTCGGACGGCGCTGGAATCTACACCTTC.